The clone carrying this T cell receptor (beta chain) was picked up a small number of times. The V gene's germline CDR1 is MNHEY and CDR2 SMNVEV (reference sequence). Germline trimming cut 6 bases from V and 5 bases from J; bases unmatched to any gene: 9. This CDR3 comprises 15 residues. The data belong to a study of control samples from healthy donors and cancer patients. Sequencing used immunoSEQ multiplex PCR; TCRdb keeps in-frame clones, though not all of them. The top ten clones hold around 7.6% of a sample with under 150,000 clones, just under 90% of them seen once. Input material: PBMCs. The V call is TRBV27, the J call TRBJ1-5; 8 bases line up with TRBD1. The sequence came from a man aged 45-65 years with head and neck cancer. CDR3 amino acids: CASSRDRGRDQPQHF. DNA for the CDR3: TGTGCCAGCAGCCGCGACAGGGGCCGAGATCAGCCCCAGCATTTT.